The 10 T cell receptor beta chains given below trace back to one sample, sequenced in a study of regulatory T cells in long-lasting Graves disease (dated by TCRdb to the early 2020s). To prepare the library, multiplex PCR was applied. TCRdb names Illumina HiSeq 4000 as the instrument used. CDR3 regions were amplified by Arm-PCR with iRepertoire HTBI primers to construct TCR beta libraries. TCRdb handled the public reads itself, with Q25 trimming in fastp and clone calling in MiXCR, and kept productive beta chains. Rows with a matching CDR3 protein are joined into one entry that keeps the most common DNA and genes. This sample holds fewer than 400,000 distinct CDR3 sequences; 15% to 20% were observed only once. The top ten clonotypes cover over 25% of the sample. According to the study, the label for this sample's time point signals: persistent/refractory GD, antithyroid drugs over 5 years with positive TRAb. For both TCR sequencing and RNA sequencing, RNA was extracted from PBMCs using TRIzol.

The sample consisted of peripheral blood mononuclear cells (PBMCs), taken when the disease was refractory, from a patient treated with antithyroid drugs. All receptors derive from a female donor with Graves disease.

The chain carries TRBV18 and TRBJ2-3; D not certain. The V and J ends lost 4 bases and 1 base respectively, with 9 bases between them. Germline V gene lookup returns CDR1 KGHSH and CDR2 LQKENI. The CDR3 runs 14 residues. This chain's CDR3 is CASSLVGGTDTQYF. In nucleotides, the CDR3 is TGTGCCAGCTCACTGGTTGGAGGCACAGATACGCAGTATTTT.

There are a few counts of this clonotype. The chain carries TRBV20-1 and TRBJ1-4; D is ambiguous. V shed 0 bases and J shed 7 bases, with 15 bases lying between them. CDR3 length: 15 residues. The germline gives CDR1 DFQATT, CDR2 SNEGSKA (reference sequence). The CDR3 protein is CSARDRTVLGEKLFF. The CDR3 DNA reads TGCAGTGCTAGAGATAGGACCGTCCTGGGTGAAAAACTGTTTTTT.

This clonotype came up many times. The gene calls are TRBV5-1 and TRBJ2-7; the D gene is possibly TRBD1 (5 bases). CDR3 length: 14 residues. Trimming removed 4 bases from V and 5 bases from J, with 16 bases in between. Germline CDR1 and CDR2: SGHRS and YFSETQ. CDR3 nucleotide sequence: TGCGCCAGCAGCACGGATGCAGGGCACGACGAGCAGTACTTC. Translating it yields CASSTDAGHDEQYF.

V usage is TRBV6-1 and J usage is TRBJ1-5; D remains unclear. The CDR3 has 15 amino acids. Trimming took off 5 bases at V and 4 bases at J, with 15 bases between the two ends. The germline V gene encodes CDR1 MNHNS and CDR2 SASEGT. CDR3 amino acids: CASSTGLLGNQPQHF. CDR3 coding DNA: TGTGCCAGCAGTACCGGACTCCTGGGTAATCAGCCCCAGCATTTT.

This clonotype appeared many times. The CDR3 DNA reads as TGTGCCAGCAGTCTTATCCGGGACAGGGACTCCTACGAGCAGTACTTC. This codes for CASSLIRDRDSYEQYF. The chain joins TRBV28 to TRBJ2-7, with TRBD1 matching 9 bases. Germline V gene lookup returns CDR1 MDHEN and CDR2 SYDVKM. V gave up 5 bases and J gave up 0 bases; unmatched junction bases: 8. The CDR3 runs to 16 residues.

The chain carries TRBV19 and TRBJ1-5; 7 nucleotides line up with TRBD1. With 6 bases clipped from V and 0 bases from J, the junction kept 8 bases outside the gene matches. The CDR3 loop spans 16 amino acids. Germline CDR1 LNHDA, CDR2 SQIVND (reference sequence). CDR3: CASRRDRHYSNQPQHF. The CDR3 region has the DNA TGTGCCAGTAGGAGGGACAGACACTATAGCAATCAGCCCCAGCATTTT.

This clonotype was recorded at least ten times. The chain combines TRBV10-3 with TRBJ1-2, with D uncertain. The V and J ends lost 4 bases and 11 bases respectively, with 14 bases between them. The CDR3 has 12 residues. Germline lookup yields CDR1 ENHRY and CDR2 SYGVKD. DNA for the CDR3: TGTGCCATCAGTGTGGACTTAAGTGGATACACCTTC. Translating gives CAISVDLSGYTF.

V is TRBV15 and J is TRBJ1-1; 12 bases align to TRBD1. The germline V gene encodes CDR1 LNHNV and CDR2 YYDKDF (reference sequence). Trimming cost V 3 bases and J 10 bases; bases outside gene matches: 9. The CDR3 extends over 15 amino acids. In DNA form, the CDR3 reads TGTGCCACCAGCAGCGCGGGACAGGGGGCGGACGCAGCTTTCTTT. Amino acid sequence: CATSSAGQGADAAFF.

V gene TRBV9 combines with J gene TRBJ2-2; 8 bases map to TRBD1. The J segment lost 1 base and the V segment lost 1 base, leaving 3 bases of the junction unmatched. Germline CDR1 and CDR2: SGDLS and YYNGEE. This CDR3 region has 16 residues. This CDR3 reads CASSVQGALNTGELFF. DNA of the CDR3: TGTGCCAGCAGCGTACAGGGGGCCTTGAACACCGGGGAGCTGTTTTTT.

This clonotype was recorded at least ten times. This chain joins TRBV6-9 and TRBJ2-7; unclear D gene. V was pared by 2 bases and J by 2 bases, with 4 bases between. The CDR3 contains 12 residues. The germline gives CDR1 MNHGY, CDR2 SVAAGI. CDR3 sequence reads: CASSYQTYEQYF. As DNA, the CDR3 is TGTGCCAGCAGTTATCAGACCTACGAGCAGTACTTC.